The 29 T cell receptor beta chains below all came from one sample that was sequenced in a study of T cells after posttransplantation cyclophosphamide. Clones were sequenced by immunoSEQ multiplex PCR, and TCRdb holds only the in-frame ones, with some missing. The profile covers 25,000 to 30,000 clones, none occurring a single time. The sample was PBMCs. All receptors derive from a woman aged 55-70 years in good health, CMV-negative, and a related stem cell transplant donor.

This clone has a count of ten or more. The chain employs TRBV28 and TRBJ1-3; tentatively, D is TRBD1 (6 bases). Trimming took off 4 bases at V and 5 bases at J, with 15 bases between the two ends. CDR3 size: 15 residues. Germline CDR1 MDHEN, CDR2 SYDVKM. CDR3 DNA sequence: TGTGCCAGCAGTTCAGGGGAGTCAGGCCGAAACACCATATATTTT. This sequence encodes CASSSGESGRNTIYF.

The chain joins TRBV6-5 to TRBJ1-2; 7 bases agree with TRBD1. V trimming: 6 bases; J trimming: 6 bases; junction bases outside the gene matches: 13. The germline V gene has CDR1 MNHEY and CDR2 SVGAGI. There are 15 residues in the CDR3. In nucleotides, the CDR3 is TGTGCCAGCAGCGGGACAGTTAAACGGTCTCATGGCTACACCTTC. It encodes CASSGTVKRSHGYTF.

This clone has at least ten counts. The chain recombines TRBV2 with TRBJ2-3; TRBD1 matches at 11 bases. Germline V CDR1 and CDR2: SNHLY, FYNNEI. Germline trimming cut 2 bases from V and 1 base from J; bases unmatched to any gene: 8. The CDR3 is 18 residues long. The CDR3 sequence is CASSERLGTGGRTDTQYF. CDR3 DNA sequence: TGTGCCAGCAGTGAACGTCTCGGGACAGGGGGTCGCACAGATACGCAGTATTTT.

The sample holds many counts of this clone. The chain combines TRBV5-4 with TRBJ2-2, with 11 bases aligning to TRBD2. V lost 1 base to trimming and J lost 4 bases; unmatched junction nucleotides: 9. Germline V gives CDR1 SGHNT, CDR2 YYREEE (reference sequence). The CDR3 has 18 residues. The chain's CDR3 is CASSLLMLAGGRTGELFF. The CDR3 DNA is TGTGCCAGCAGCTTGTTAATGCTAGCGGGGGGCCGCACCGGGGAGCTGTTTTTT.

The chain has TRBV20-1 and TRBJ1-3; D is possibly TRBD1 (6 bases). CDR3 length: 11 amino acids. Germline V lookup: CDR1 DFQATT, CDR2 SNEGSKA (reference sequence). V was cut by 6 bases and J by 7 bases, with 10 bases left in between. The CDR3 DNA reads TGCAGTGCGCGAGGGGGTAACACCATATATTTT. Translating it yields CSARGGNTIYF.

This clone was seen ten or more times. V gene TRBV19 combines with J gene TRBJ1-2; 7 nucleotides agree with TRBD1. Trimming took 8 bases from V and 4 from J; bases not matched to a gene: 10. Germline assignment: CDR1 LNHDA and CDR2 SQIVND (reference sequence). The CDR3 has 14 amino acids. This CDR3 reads CASHPGTESYGYTF. The CDR3 DNA reads TGTGCCAGTCACCCCGGGACAGAGTCCTATGGCTACACCTTC.

This clone was found many times. This chain joins TRBV4-1 and TRBJ1-5; 8 bases fit TRBD1. Trimming at V came to 4 bases and at J to 5 bases, leaving 4 bases not matched to a gene. CDR1 is MGHRA, CDR2 YSYEKL, per germline. The CDR3 has 14 residues. CDR3 sequence reads: CASSREDRDQPQHF. The CDR3, as DNA: TGCGCCAGCAGCCGGGAGGACAGGGATCAGCCCCAGCATTTT.

This clone turned up a few times. This chain joins TRBV6-5 and TRBJ2-5; 12 nucleotides line up with TRBD2. The CDR3 totals 16 residues. The J segment lost 3 bases and the V segment lost 4 bases, leaving 6 bases of the junction unmatched. Germline values: CDR1 MNHEY, CDR2 SVGAGI. Here the CDR3 DNA reads TGTGCCAGCAGTTCCTACGGACTAGCGGGGAAAGAGACCCAGTACTTC. Its protein product is CASSSYGLAGKETQYF.

There are many counts of this clone. V is TRBV4-3 and J is TRBJ2-3; TRBD2 matches 11 bases. This CDR3 is built from 17 residues. Losses at the gene ends were 1 base for V and 5 bases for J; bases not matched to a gene: 8. The germline V gene encodes CDR1 LGHNA and CDR2 YSLEER. The DNA for the CDR3 is TGCGCCAGCAGCCAAGTTTCACTAGCGGGGGTTGGAGATACGCAGTATTTT. This codes for CASSQVSLAGVGDTQYF.

This clone was counted ten times or more. The rearrangement uses TRBV27 and TRBJ2-7; 8 nucleotides align to TRBD1. This CDR3 is 15 amino acids long. The ends lost 6 bases at V and 0 bases at J; junction bases unmatched: 7. Germline CDR1 is MNHEY and CDR2 is SMNVEV (reference sequence). Here the CDR3 reads CASRPLGQDSYEQYF. DNA of the CDR3: TGTGCCAGCAGACCCCTGGGACAGGACTCCTACGAGCAGTACTTC.

The V and J genes are TRBV27 and TRBJ1-1; 8 bases line up with TRBD1. The CDR3 contains 14 residues. V lost 4 bases, J lost 6 bases, and 7 bases stayed unmatched. The germline V gene has CDR1 MNHEY and CDR2 SMNVEV (reference sequence). The CDR3 protein is CASSSGTGRPEAFF. CDR3 coding DNA: TGTGCCAGCAGTTCCGGGACAGGCCGGCCTGAAGCTTTCTTT.

This clone appeared many times. V and J are TRBV7-9 and TRBJ1-1; 7 bases are a match to TRBD1. With 2 bases clipped from V and 9 bases from J, the junction kept 6 bases outside the gene matches. Germline V gives CDR1 SEHNR, CDR2 FQNEAQ (reference sequence). This CDR3 spans 13 amino acids. CDR3 residues: CASSLRDSVQAFF. Written as DNA, the CDR3 is TGTGCCAGCAGCTTAAGGGACAGCGTACAAGCTTTCTTT. Together with reference TRBV7-9 and TRBJ1-1, the CDR3 gives the full variable domain: DTGVSQNPRHKITKRGQNVTFRCDPISEHNRLYWYRQTLGQGPEFLTYFQNEAQLEKSRLLSDRFSAERPKGSFSTLEIQRTEQGDSAMYLCASSLRDSVQAFFGQGTRLTVV.

The chain recombines TRBV4-2 with TRBJ2-5; 10 nucleotides agree with TRBD2. CDR3 length equals 13 residues. V gave up 4 bases and J gave up 5 bases; unmatched junction bases: 1. CDR1 and CDR2 (germline): LGHNA, YNFKEQ. CDR3 sequence: CASSLTSGETQYF. Written as DNA, the CDR3 is TGTGCCAGCAGCCTGACTAGCGGGGAGACCCAGTACTTC.

By sample share, this clone is large. J is TRBJ2-7 and V is TRBV6-4; D unclear. The CDR3 length is 13 residues. Germline assignment: CDR1 MRHNA and CDR2 SNTAGT. The V gene lost 3 bases and the J gene lost 6 bases, with 12 bases spanning the gap. CDR3 DNA sequence: TGTGCCAGCAGTGAAGGAGTTTCAGGCGAGCAGTACTTC. As protein: CASSEGVSGEQYF.

In its sample, this clone was seen many times. This chain joins TRBV10-2 and TRBJ1-4; D gene ambiguous. The germline V gene has CDR1 WSHSY and CDR2 SAAADI. V shed 1 base and J shed 5 bases, with 8 bases lying between them. This CDR3 region has 14 residues. The CDR3 region is CASSEWRANEKLFF. CDR3 nucleotide sequence: TGCGCCAGCAGTGAGTGGAGGGCGAATGAAAAACTGTTTTTT.

This clone was picked up many times. The chain links TRBV6-1 to TRBJ2-5; 12 bases fit TRBD2. V was pared by 6 bases and J by 7 bases, with 6 bases of the junction left unmatched. This CDR3 is 14 amino acids long. Germline CDR1 MNHNS, CDR2 SASEGT. The CDR3 DNA is TGTGCCAGCAGCCGACTAGCGGGAGCAGGGACCCAGTACTTC. Its protein product is CASSRLAGAGTQYF.

The CDR3 DNA is TGTGCCAGCAGACTTGACTGGAGGGGGGAGCTGTTTTTT. This gives the protein CASRLDWRGELFF. This chain uses TRBV28 with TRBJ2-2, with D possibly being TRBD2 (5 bases). CDR3 length equals 13 residues. With 6 bases removed from V and 8 bases from J, the gap between germline ends came to 13 bases. Germline-derived CDR1 and CDR2 are MDHEN and SYDVKM. Drawing the rest from reference TRBV28 and TRBJ2-2, the complete variable domain is DVKVTQSSRYLVKRTGEKVFLECVQDMDHENMFWYRQDPGLGLRLIYFSYDVKMKEKGDIPEGYSVSREKKERFSLILESASTNQTSMYLCASRLDWRGELFFGEGSRLTVL.

At least ten counts were recorded for this clone. The genes are TRBV5-4 and TRBJ2-2, with 7 bases lining up with TRBD2. Unmatched junction bases numbered 5, after V lost 3 bases and J lost 0 bases. This CDR3 spans 16 amino acids. CDR1 SGHNT and CDR2 YYREEE come from the germline V gene (reference sequence). CDR3 nucleotide sequence: TGTGCCAGCAGCTCCGGGCTAGCGGCGAACACCGGGGAGCTGTTTTTT. Translating gives CASSSGLAANTGELFF.

This clone occurred many times. The V call is TRBV5-1, the J call TRBJ1-3; the D is unclear. V was pared by 0 bases and J by 2 bases, with 3 bases between. The CDR3 runs 13 residues. Germline CDR1 is SGHRS and CDR2 is YFSETQ. The CDR3 coding sequence is TGCGCCAGCAGCTTGGATACTGGAAACACCATATATTTT. Translated, it gives CASSLDTGNTIYF.

This clone was observed at least ten times. V is TRBV6-6 and J is TRBJ2-5; 8 nucleotides align to TRBD2. Trimming at V came to 4 bases and at J to 5 bases, leaving 9 bases not matched to a gene. The CDR3 extends over 15 amino acids. CDR1 and CDR2 from the germline V gene are MNHNY and SVGAGI (reference sequence). The CDR3 DNA reads TGTGCCAGCAGTTGGGGACTAGGGAAGGAGGAGACCCAGTACTTC. This codes for CASSWGLGKEETQYF.

This clone was seen ten or more times. The rearrangement uses TRBV14 and TRBJ2-7; D is unresolved. Deletions cut 0 bases from V and 2 bases from J, with 5 bases between. CDR3 size: 13 residues. CDR1 is SGHDN and CDR2 is FVKESK in the germline V gene. CDR3 sequence reads: CASSQDIAYEQYF. The CDR3 DNA sequence: TGTGCCAGCAGCCAAGATATAGCCTACGAGCAGTACTTC.

Ten or more counts support this clone. The chain employs TRBV28 and TRBJ1-2; TRBD1 might be the D (5 bases). The V and J ends lost 5 bases and 2 bases respectively, with 12 bases between them. CDR1 MDHEN and CDR2 SYDVKM come from the germline V gene. CDR3 length: 14 amino acids. Written as DNA, the CDR3 is TGTGCCAGCAGTCCTGGGACTGAAAACTATGGCTACACCTTC. This gives the protein CASSPGTENYGYTF.

This clone was observed at least ten times. The V gene is TRBV7-9, the J gene TRBJ2-1; no firm D call. The CDR3 covers 15 residues. Per germline, CDR1 SEHNR and CDR2 FQNEAQ (reference sequence). V lost 5 bases to trimming and J lost 0 bases, with 11 bases between them. CDR3 protein: CASSPPSGSYNEQFF. In DNA form, the CDR3 reads TGTGCCAGCAGCCCCCCTAGTGGCTCCTACAATGAGCAGTTCTTC. Complete variable domain (other parts from reference TRBV7-9 and TRBJ2-1): DTGVSQNPRHKITKRGQNVTFRCDPISEHNRLYWYRQTLGQGPEFLTYFQNEAQLEKSRLLSDRFSAERPKGSFSTLEIQRTEQGDSAMYLCASSPPSGSYNEQFFGPGTRLTVL.

This clone has a count of ten or more. V is TRBV12-3 or TRBV12-4 and J is TRBJ2-7, with 9 bases lining up with TRBD1. This CDR3 is built from 15 residues. V dropped 3 bases and J dropped 2; count of bases not matched to a gene: 5. CDR3: CASSFAGQGAYEQYF. Written as DNA, the CDR3 is TGTGCCAGCAGTTTCGCGGGACAGGGCGCCTACGAGCAGTACTTC.

Many counts were recorded for this clone. V usage is TRBV2 and J usage is TRBJ2-7; 7 positions match TRBD1. The V segment lost 4 bases and the J segment 5 bases; nucleotides outside the gene matches: 17. Germline CDR1 and CDR2: SNHLY and FYNNEI. The CDR3 consists of 17 residues. CDR3 amino acids: CASSGRRGWIGGDEQYF. CDR3 nucleotide sequence: TGTGCCAGCAGTGGGAGGCGCGGGTGGATAGGGGGCGACGAGCAGTACTTC. The variable domain in full, completed from reference TRBV2 and TRBJ2-7, reads EPEVTQTPSHQVTQMGQEVILRCVPISNHLYFYWYRQILGQKVEFLVSFYNNEISEKSEIFDDQFSVERPDGSNFTLKIRSTKLEDSAMYFCASSGRRGWIGGDEQYFGPGTRLTVT.

This clone came up many times. The chain uses TRBV9 and TRBJ2-7; D call uncertain. The CDR3 has 14 residues. Germline V gene data show CDR1 as SGDLS and CDR2 as YYNGEE. V was clipped by 0 bases and J by 0 bases, with 7 bases between them. The DNA of the CDR3 is TGTGCCAGCAGCGTAGAGGCCTCCTCCTACGAGCAGTACTTC. Translated: CASSVEASSYEQYF.

This clone came up many times. This chain connects TRBV7-3 to TRBJ1-3; no clear D gene. The V end lost 6 bases, the J end lost 0 bases, and 12 bases lay between the germline ends. CDR1 SGHTA and CDR2 FQGTGA come from the germline V gene. The CDR3 totals 15 residues. For the CDR3, the DNA is TGTGCCAGCAGTCCTTCAGGTGGCTCTGGAAACACCATATATTTT. Translating it yields CASSPSGGSGNTIYF.

This clone appeared many times. This sequence joins TRBV19 and TRBJ1-3; no clear D gene. V dropped 3 bases and J dropped 1 base, with 13 bases sitting between them. Germline V CDR1 and CDR2: LNHDA, SQIVND (reference sequence). The CDR3 runs to 16 residues. In DNA, the CDR3 is TGTGCCAGTAGTATCAACAGTGGACTATCTGGAAACACCATATATTTT. Amino acid sequence: CASSINSGLSGNTIYF.

Only a few counts were recorded for this clone. The CDR3 nucleotides are TGTGCCAGCAGTTCCCGGGACAGGGTTTCTGGGGCCAACGTCCTGACTTTC. This gives the protein CASSSRDRVSGANVLTF. The chain is built from TRBV7-8 and TRBJ2-6, with 9 positions matching TRBD1. The ends lost 6 bases at V and 1 base at J; junction bases unmatched: 7. The CDR3 runs to 17 residues. Germline CDR1 SGHVS, CDR2 FQNEAQ.